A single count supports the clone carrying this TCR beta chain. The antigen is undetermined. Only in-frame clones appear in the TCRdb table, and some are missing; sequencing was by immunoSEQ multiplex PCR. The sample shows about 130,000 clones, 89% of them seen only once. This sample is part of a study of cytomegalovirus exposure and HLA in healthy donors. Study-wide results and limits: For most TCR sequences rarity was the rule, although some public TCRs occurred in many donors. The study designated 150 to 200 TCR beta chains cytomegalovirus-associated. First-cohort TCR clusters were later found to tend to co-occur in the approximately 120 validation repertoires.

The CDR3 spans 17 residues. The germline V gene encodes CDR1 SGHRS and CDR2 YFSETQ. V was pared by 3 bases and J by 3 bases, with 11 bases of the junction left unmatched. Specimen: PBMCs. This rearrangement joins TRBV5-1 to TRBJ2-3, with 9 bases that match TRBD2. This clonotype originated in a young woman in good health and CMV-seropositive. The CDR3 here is CASSWTTAGGGTDTQYF. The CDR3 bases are TGCGCCAGCAGCTGGACCACAGCGGGGGGCGGGACAGATACGCAGTATTTT. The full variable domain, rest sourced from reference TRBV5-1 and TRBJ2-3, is KAGVTQTPRYLIKTRGQQVTLSCSPISGHRSVSWYQQTPGQGLQFLFEYFSETQRNKGNFPGRFSGRQFSNSRSEMNVSTLELGDSALYLCASSWTTAGGGTDTQYFGPGTRLTVL.